This T cell receptor (beta chain) was profiled in a study of cytomegalovirus exposure and HLA in healthy donors. Trimming removed 3 bases from V and 0 bases from J, with 5 bases in between. Germline V gives CDR1 MNHNS, CDR2 SASEGT. The CDR3 sequence is 13 residues long. 13 Jbeta primers and 60 Vbeta primers were used for the PCR. Some clones are missing from TCRdb's copy, which holds only in-frame ones; the method was immunoSEQ multiplex PCR. The sample holds more than 200,000 clones, about 74% seen once. The chain is built from TRBV6-1 and TRBJ1-1; the D is unclear. This receptor was taken from a man in his forties in good health and CMV-seronegative. Source material: PBMCs. CDR3: CASSDNLNTEAFF. In nucleotides, the CDR3 is TGTGCCAGCAGTGACAATTTGAACACTGAAGCTTTCTTT.